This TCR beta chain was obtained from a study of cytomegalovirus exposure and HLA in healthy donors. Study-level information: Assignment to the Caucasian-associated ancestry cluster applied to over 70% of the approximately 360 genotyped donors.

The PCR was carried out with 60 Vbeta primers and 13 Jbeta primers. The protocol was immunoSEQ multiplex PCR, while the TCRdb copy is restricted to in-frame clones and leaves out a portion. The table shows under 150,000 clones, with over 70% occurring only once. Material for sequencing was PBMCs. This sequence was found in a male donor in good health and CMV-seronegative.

The CDR3: CASRIGINTEAFF. The CDR3 nucleotides read TGTGCCAGCAGAATCGGGATCAACACTGAAGCTTTCTTT. The chain joins TRBV27 to TRBJ1-1; D is ambiguous. CDR1 and CDR2 from the germline V gene are MNHEY and SMNVEV (reference sequence). Trimming left V 6 bases short and J 2 bases short, with 10 bases between. The CDR3 length is 13 residues.